A single sample is the source of the 17 T cell receptor beta chains below, sequenced in a study of Tregs in tolerant kidney transplant recipients. Profiling relied on immunoSEQ multiplex PCR, and the TCRdb table lists in-frame clones only, not all of them. This sample has some 62,000 clones, with 95% to 98% found just once. Sequenced material: Tregs from blood, taken before the transplant. These receptor sequences come from a human donor who received a combined kidney and bone marrow transplant.

As concerns this clone: At one of its ends the junction is not consistent with the germline gene, which may arise from a read error. This chain uses TRBV25-1 with TRBJ1-2; TRBD1 aligns across 8 bases. The CDR3 runs to 13 residues. From germline, CDR1 is MGHDK and CDR2 SYGVNS. CDR3 protein: CASSSQGVYDYTF. CDR3 nucleotides: TGTGCCAGCAGTTCACAGGGGGTTTATGACTACACCTTC.

The chain combines TRBV15 with TRBJ2-1; TRBD2 matches at 8 bases. This CDR3 contains 15 residues. From germline, CDR1 is LNHNV and CDR2 YYDKDF (reference sequence). The V and J ends lost 9 bases and 10 bases, in that order; junction bases with no gene match: 17. Here the CDR3 reads CATKTISGTSREQFF. The CDR3 nucleotides read TGTGCCACAAAGACTATTAGCGGGACCTCGAGGGAGCAGTTCTTC.

This chain connects TRBV19 to TRBJ1-5; D not certain. The CDR3 spans 14 residues. V gave up 5 bases and J gave up 5 bases, with 13 bases separating them. CDR1 is LNHDA and CDR2 is SQIVND in the germline V gene (reference sequence). CDR3 sequence reads: CASSVRRLDQPQHF. The DNA of the CDR3 is TGTGCCAGTAGTGTAAGAAGACTCGATCAGCCCCAGCATTTT.

CDR3 in DNA: TGTGCCAGCAGTAAGCGGGAGCAAGAGACCCAGTACTTC. Translated, it gives CASSKREQETQYF. The chain links TRBV11-3 to TRBJ2-5, with 8 nucleotides matching TRBD2. Per germline, CDR1 SGHNT and CDR2 YENEEA. This CDR3 has 13 amino acids. The ends lost 6 bases at V and 2 bases at J; junction bases unmatched: 2.

This sequence joins TRBV19 and TRBJ2-7, with 9 bases fitting TRBD1. Trimming at V came to 4 bases and at J to 3 bases, leaving 4 bases not matched to a gene. The CDR3 runs to 14 residues. Germline V gene lookup returns CDR1 LNHDA and CDR2 SQIVND (reference sequence). CDR3 coding DNA: TGTGCCAGTAGTAAGGGACAGGGTAACTACGAGCAGTACTTC. It codes for CASSKGQGNYEQYF. The variable domain in full, with the rest retrieved from reference TRBV19 and TRBJ2-7, is DGGITQSPKYLFRKEGQNVTLSCEQNLNHDAMYWYRQDPGQGLRLIYYSQIVNDFQKGDIAEGYSVSREKKESFPLTVTSAQKNPTAFYLCASSKGQGNYEQYFGPGTRLTVT.

The rearrangement joins TRBV7-8 to TRBJ1-5; D is ambiguous. Trimming removed 5 bases at V and 1 base at J, with 18 bases between. The V gene's germline CDR1 is SGHVS and CDR2 FQNEAQ. CDR3 length: 17 residues. The CDR3 DNA reads as TGTGCCAGCAGCCCCTTTCCTGGGCGGAGGAGCAATCAGCCCCAGCATTTT. Residues: CASSPFPGRRSNQPQHF.

V and J are TRBV15 and TRBJ2-4; 8 bases align to TRBD2. The germline V gene has CDR1 LNHNV and CDR2 YYDKDF (reference sequence). The CDR3 is 16 amino acids. V shed 0 bases, J shed 7 bases, and the junction held 8 bases outside the gene matches. CDR3 bases: TGTGCCACCAGCAGAGAGGTTGCGGGAGGAGGGAACATTCAGTACTTC. This translates into CATSREVAGGGNIQYF.

The genes are TRBV5-1 and TRBJ2-3; D remains ambiguous. The CDR3 is 14 amino acids. Between the trimmed V and J ends, which lost 4 bases and 6 bases, there was a span of 15 bases. Germline CDR1 reads SGHRS; CDR2 reads YFSETQ. The CDR3 DNA reads TGCGCCAGCAGCGCTTCTGCTGAGCCCGATACGCAGTATTTT. This codes for CASSASAEPDTQYF.

The chain has TRBV9 and TRBJ2-2; D is possibly TRBD1 (7 bases). Germline CDR1 is SGDLS and CDR2 is YYNGEE. V was pared by 7 bases and J by 7 bases, with 23 bases between. This CDR3 is 16 amino acids long. In DNA form, the CDR3 reads TGTGCCAGCTCACGGCGGGGACAGTCCTTGAGCGGGGAGCTGTTTTTT. This gives the protein CASSRRGQSLSGELFF.

V gene TRBV18 combines with J gene TRBJ1-5; 7 positions agree with TRBD1. Germline V lookup: CDR1 KGHSH, CDR2 LQKENI. The V gene end was trimmed by 2 bases and the J gene end by 2 bases; junction bases not matched to a gene: 3. The CDR3 spans 15 residues. In nucleotides, the CDR3 is TGTGCCAGCTCACCAACAGGGGATGGCAATCAGCCCCAGCATTTT. Amino acids: CASSPTGDGNQPQHF.

For the CDR3, the DNA is TGCGCCAGCAGCCAAGTTTTCCTACAAATCGGGGGGGAGCTGTTTTTT. Amino acid sequence: CASSQVFLQIGGELFF. The V and J genes are TRBV4-1 and TRBJ2-2; D gene ambiguous. This CDR3 is 16 amino acids long. The germline CDR1 and CDR2 sequences are MGHRA and YSYEKL. V gave up 1 base and J gave up 8 bases, with 17 bases separating them.

This chain uses TRBV27 with TRBJ2-6; D not certain. Trimming cost V 6 bases and J 0 bases, with 3 bases left between them. CDR1 MNHEY and CDR2 SMNVEV come from the germline V gene (reference sequence). This CDR3 is 13 amino acids long. CDR3 sequence (DNA): TGTGCCAGCAGGGCCTCTGGGGCCAACGTCCTGACTTTC. Its translation is CASRASGANVLTF. The whole variable domain, filled in from reference TRBV27 and TRBJ2-6, reads EAQVTQNPRYLITVTGKKLTVTCSQNMNHEYMSWYRQDPGLGLRQIYYSMNVEVTDKGDVPEGYKVSRKEKRNFPLILESPSPNQTSLYFCASRASGANVLTFGAGSRLTVL.

V gene TRBV19 combines with J gene TRBJ2-3; 10 bases align to TRBD2. The CDR3 contains 18 residues. The V gene end was trimmed by 1 base and the J gene end by 3 bases; junction bases not matched to a gene: 10. Germline V gene sequence: CDR1 LNHDA, CDR2 SQIVND (reference sequence). DNA for the CDR3: TGTGCCAGTAGTATAGTGGCAGGGACTAGCGATAAGACAGATACGCAGTATTTT. Its protein is CASSIVAGTSDKTDTQYF. The full variable domain, completed using reference TRBV19 and TRBJ2-3, is DGGITQSPKYLFRKEGQNVTLSCEQNLNHDAMYWYRQDPGQGLRLIYYSQIVNDFQKGDIAEGYSVSREKKESFPLTVTSAQKNPTAFYLCASSIVAGTSDKTDTQYFGPGTRLTVL.

The CDR3 DNA sequence: TGTGCCAGCAGCACTCTAGCGCCAGCTTCTCTGGGGACCAACGTCCTGACTTTC. Translating gives CASSTLAPASLGTNVLTF. The V and J genes are TRBV7-3 and TRBJ2-6, with a tentative D call TRBD2 (6 bases). CDR3 length equals 18 residues. Trimming took 5 bases from V and 8 from J, leaving 25 bases between them. In germline, CDR1 is SGHTA, CDR2 FQGTGA.

The rearrangement links TRBV2 to TRBJ2-7; TRBD2 agrees at 9 bases. CDR1 and CDR2 from the germline V gene are SNHLY and FYNNEI. The CDR3 is 15 amino acids. V shed 7 bases, J shed 0 bases, and the junction held 7 bases outside the gene matches. CDR3 sequence (DNA): TGTGCCAGCACGCCCCTAGCGGGGCTCTCCTACGAGCAGTACTTC. Its protein product is CASTPLAGLSYEQYF. The variable domain in full, with the rest retrieved from reference TRBV2 and TRBJ2-7, is EPEVTQTPSHQVTQMGQEVILRCVPISNHLYFYWYRQILGQKVEFLVSFYNNEISEKSEIFDDQFSVERPDGSNFTLKIRSTKLEDSAMYFCASTPLAGLSYEQYFGPGTRLTVT.

The chain has TRBV6-6 and TRBJ2-3; D is perhaps TRBD1 (5 bases). From germline, CDR1 is MNHNY and CDR2 SVGAGI (reference sequence). The V end lost 8 bases, the J end lost 0 bases, and 15 bases lay between the germline ends. CDR3 length: 15 residues. The CDR3 DNA reads as TGTGCCAGCCAATTAGGGGTCATTAGCACAGATACGCAGTATTTT. Translated, it gives CASQLGVISTDTQYF.

This chain uses TRBV28 with TRBJ1-3; no firm D call. CDR3 length equals 15 residues. Germline CDR1 and CDR2: MDHEN and SYDVKM. The germline V and J ends were trimmed by 6 bases and 0 bases, with 12 bases remaining between them. The CDR3 DNA reads TGTGCCAGCAGCTATCCGGGATCCTCTGGAAACACCATATATTTT. The encoded protein is CASSYPGSSGNTIYF.